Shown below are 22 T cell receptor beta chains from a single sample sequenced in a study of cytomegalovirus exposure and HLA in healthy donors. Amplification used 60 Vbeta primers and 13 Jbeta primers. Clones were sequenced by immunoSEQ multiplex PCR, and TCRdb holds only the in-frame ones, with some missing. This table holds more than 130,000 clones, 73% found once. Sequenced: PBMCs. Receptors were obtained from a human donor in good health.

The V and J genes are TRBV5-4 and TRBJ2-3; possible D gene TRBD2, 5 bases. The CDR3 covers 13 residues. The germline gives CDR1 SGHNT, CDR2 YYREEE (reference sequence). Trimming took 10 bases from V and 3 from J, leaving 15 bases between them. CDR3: CAAGEYGTDTQYF. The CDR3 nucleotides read TGTGCCGCGGGCGAGTACGGGACAGATACGCAGTATTTT.

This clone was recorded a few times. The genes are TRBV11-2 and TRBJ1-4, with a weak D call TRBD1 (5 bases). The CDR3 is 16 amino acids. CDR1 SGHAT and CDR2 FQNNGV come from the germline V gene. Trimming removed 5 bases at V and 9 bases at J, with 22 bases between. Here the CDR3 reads CASSATPGLKTQKLFF. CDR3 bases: TGTGCCAGCAGCGCAACCCCGGGACTAAAGACCCAAAAACTGTTTTTT.

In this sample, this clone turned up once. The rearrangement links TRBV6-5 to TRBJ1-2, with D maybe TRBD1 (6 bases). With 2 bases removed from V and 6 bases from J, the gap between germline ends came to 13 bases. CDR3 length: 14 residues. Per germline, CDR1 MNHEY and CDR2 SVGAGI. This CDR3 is CASSYSGGGNGYTF. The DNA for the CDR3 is TGTGCCAGCAGTTACAGCGGGGGCGGGAATGGCTACACCTTC.

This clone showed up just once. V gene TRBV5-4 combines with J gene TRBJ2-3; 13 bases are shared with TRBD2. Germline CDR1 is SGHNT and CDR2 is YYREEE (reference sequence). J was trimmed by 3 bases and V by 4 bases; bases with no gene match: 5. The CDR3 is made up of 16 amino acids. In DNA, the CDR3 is TGTGCCAGCAGCCCTAGGACTAGCGGGGGAACAGATACGCAGTATTTT. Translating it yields CASSPRTSGGTDTQYF.

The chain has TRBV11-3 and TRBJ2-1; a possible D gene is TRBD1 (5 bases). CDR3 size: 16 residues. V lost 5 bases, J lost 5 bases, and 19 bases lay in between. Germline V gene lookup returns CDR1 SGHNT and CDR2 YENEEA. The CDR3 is CASSPYNRIGHNEQFF. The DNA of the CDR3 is TGTGCCAGCAGCCCCTATAACAGGATCGGCCACAATGAGCAGTTCTTC.

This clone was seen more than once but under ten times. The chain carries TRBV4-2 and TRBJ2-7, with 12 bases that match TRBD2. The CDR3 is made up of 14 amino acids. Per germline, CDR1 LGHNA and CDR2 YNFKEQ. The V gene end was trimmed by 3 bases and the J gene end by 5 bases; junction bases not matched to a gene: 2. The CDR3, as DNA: TGTGCCAGCAGCCACCTAGCGGGAGGGGACGAGCAGTACTTC. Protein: CASSHLAGGDEQYF.

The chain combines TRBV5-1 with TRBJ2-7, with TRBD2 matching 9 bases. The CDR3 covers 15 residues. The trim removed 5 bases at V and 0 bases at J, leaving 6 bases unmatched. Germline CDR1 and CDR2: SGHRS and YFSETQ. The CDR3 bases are TGCGCCAGCAGATATAGCGGGGGACCCTCCTACGAGCAGTACTTC. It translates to CASRYSGGPSYEQYF.

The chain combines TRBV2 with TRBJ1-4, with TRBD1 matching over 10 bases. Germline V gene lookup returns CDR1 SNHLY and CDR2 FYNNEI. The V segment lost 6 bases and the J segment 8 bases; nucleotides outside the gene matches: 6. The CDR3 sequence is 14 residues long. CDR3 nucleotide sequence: TGTGCCAGCAGGGAGGGACAGGGGCGCGAAAAACTGTTTTTT. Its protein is CASREGQGREKLFF.

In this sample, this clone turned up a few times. CDR3 DNA sequence: TGTGCCAGCACCACTTACAATGAGCAGTTCTTC. This translates into CASTTYNEQFF. The chain carries TRBV6-1 and TRBJ2-1, with unresolved D. The CDR3 extends over 11 amino acids. V lost 7 bases and J lost 4, with 5 bases in between. The germline V gene encodes CDR1 MNHNS and CDR2 SASEGT.

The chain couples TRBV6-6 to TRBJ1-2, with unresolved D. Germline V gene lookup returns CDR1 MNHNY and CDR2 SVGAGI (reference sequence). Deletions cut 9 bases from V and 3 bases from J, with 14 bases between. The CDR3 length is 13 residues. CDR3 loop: CASEGGIDYGYTF. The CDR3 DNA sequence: TGTGCCAGTGAAGGAGGGATTGACTATGGCTACACCTTC.

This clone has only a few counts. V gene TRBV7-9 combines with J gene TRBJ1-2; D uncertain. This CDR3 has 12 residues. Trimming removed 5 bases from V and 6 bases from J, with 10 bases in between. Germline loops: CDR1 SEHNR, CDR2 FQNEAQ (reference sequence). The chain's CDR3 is CASSPGGDGYTF. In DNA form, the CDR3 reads TGTGCCAGCAGCCCGGGCGGGGATGGCTACACCTTC.

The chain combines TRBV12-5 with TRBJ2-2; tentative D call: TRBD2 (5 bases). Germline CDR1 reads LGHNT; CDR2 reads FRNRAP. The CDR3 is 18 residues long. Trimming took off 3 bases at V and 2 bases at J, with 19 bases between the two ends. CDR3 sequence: CASGFTTEDRINTGELFF. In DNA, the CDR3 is TGTGCTAGTGGTTTCACCACGGAGGACCGCATTAACACCGGGGAGCTGTTTTTT.

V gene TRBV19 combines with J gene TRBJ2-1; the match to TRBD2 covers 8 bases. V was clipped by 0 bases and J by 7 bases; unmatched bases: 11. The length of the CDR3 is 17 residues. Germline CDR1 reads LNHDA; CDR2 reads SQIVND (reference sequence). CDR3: CASSIDLNSGITNEQFF. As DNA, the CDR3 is TGTGCCAGTAGTATAGATCTGAATAGCGGGATAACTAATGAGCAGTTCTTC.

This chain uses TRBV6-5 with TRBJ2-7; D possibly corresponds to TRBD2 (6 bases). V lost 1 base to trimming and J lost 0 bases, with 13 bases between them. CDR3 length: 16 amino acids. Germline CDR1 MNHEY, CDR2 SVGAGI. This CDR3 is CASSYFSGGFSYEQYF. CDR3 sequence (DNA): TGTGCCAGCAGTTACTTTAGCGGAGGTTTCTCCTACGAGCAGTACTTC.

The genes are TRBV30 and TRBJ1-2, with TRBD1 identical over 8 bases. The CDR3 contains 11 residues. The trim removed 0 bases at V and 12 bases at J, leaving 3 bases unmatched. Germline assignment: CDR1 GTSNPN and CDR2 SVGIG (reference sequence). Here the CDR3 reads CAWSVGQDDTF. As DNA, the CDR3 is TGTGCCTGGAGTGTGGGACAGGACGACACCTTC.

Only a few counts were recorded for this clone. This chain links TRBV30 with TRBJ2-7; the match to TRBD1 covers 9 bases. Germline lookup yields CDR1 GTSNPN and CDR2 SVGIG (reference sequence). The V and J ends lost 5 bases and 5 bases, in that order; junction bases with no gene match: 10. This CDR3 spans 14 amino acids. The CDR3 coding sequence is TGTGCCTGGGACCCGGGACAGGGTGTCCACGAGCAGTACTTC. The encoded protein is CAWDPGQGVHEQYF.

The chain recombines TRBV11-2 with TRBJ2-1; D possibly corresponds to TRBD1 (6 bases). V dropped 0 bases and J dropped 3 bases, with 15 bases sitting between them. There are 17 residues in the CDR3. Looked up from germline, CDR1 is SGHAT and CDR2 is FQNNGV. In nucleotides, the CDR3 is TGTGCCAGCAGCTTAGACCCCTTGGGACAAAACTACAATGAGCAGTTCTTC. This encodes CASSLDPLGQNYNEQFF.

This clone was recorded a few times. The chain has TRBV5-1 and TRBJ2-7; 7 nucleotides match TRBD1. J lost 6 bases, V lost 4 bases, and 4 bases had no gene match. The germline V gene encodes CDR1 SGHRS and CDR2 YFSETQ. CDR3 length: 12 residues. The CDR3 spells CASSGNRGEQYF. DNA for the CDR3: TGCGCCAGCAGCGGAAACAGGGGCGAGCAGTACTTC.

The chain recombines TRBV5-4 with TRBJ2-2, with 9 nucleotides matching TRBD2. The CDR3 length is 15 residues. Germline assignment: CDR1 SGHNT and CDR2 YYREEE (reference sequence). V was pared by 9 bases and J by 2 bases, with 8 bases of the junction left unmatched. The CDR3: CATLAGAPNTGELFF. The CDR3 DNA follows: TGTGCCACTTTAGCGGGGGCCCCCAACACCGGGGAGCTGTTTTTT. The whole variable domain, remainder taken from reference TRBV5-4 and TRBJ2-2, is ETGVTQSPTHLIKTRGQQVTLRCSSQSGHNTVSWYQQALGQGPQFIFQYYREEENGRGNFPPRFSGLQFPNYSSELNVNALELDDSALYLCATLAGAPNTGELFFGEGSRLTVL.

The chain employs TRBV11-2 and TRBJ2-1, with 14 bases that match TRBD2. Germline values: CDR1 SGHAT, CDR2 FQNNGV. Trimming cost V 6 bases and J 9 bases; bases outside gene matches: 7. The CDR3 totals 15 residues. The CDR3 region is CASSYGTSGSGEQFF. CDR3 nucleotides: TGTGCCAGCAGTTATGGGACTAGCGGGAGCGGTGAGCAGTTCTTC.

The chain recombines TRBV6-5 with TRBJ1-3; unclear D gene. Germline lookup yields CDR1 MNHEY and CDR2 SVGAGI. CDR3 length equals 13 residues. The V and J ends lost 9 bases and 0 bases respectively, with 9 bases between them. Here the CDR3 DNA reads TGTGCCAGTTCAGAAAGCTCTGGAAACACCATATATTTT. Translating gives CASSESSGNTIYF.

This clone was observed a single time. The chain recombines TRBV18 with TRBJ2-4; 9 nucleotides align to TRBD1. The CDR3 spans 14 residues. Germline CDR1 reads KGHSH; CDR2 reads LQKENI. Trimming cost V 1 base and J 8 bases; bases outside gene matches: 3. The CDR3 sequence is CASSPRDRADIQYF. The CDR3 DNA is TGTGCCAGCTCACCACGGGACAGGGCGGACATTCAGTACTTC.